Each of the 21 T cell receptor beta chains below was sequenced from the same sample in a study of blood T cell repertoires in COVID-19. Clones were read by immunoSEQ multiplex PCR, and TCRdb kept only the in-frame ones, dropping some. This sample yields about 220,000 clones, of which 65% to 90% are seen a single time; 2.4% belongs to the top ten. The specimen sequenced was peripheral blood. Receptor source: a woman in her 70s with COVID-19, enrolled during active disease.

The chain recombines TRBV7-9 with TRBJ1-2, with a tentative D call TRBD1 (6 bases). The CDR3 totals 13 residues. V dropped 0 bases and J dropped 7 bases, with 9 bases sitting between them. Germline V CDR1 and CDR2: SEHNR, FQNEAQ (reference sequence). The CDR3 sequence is CASSLAGQLGYTF. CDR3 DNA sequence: TGTGCCAGCAGCTTAGCAGGACAGCTTGGCTACACCTTC. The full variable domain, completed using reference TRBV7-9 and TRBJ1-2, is DTGVSQNPRHKITKRGQNVTFRCDPISEHNRLYWYRQTLGQGPEFLTYFQNEAQLEKSRLLSDRFSAERPKGSFSTLEIQRTEQGDSAMYLCASSLAGQLGYTFGSGTRLTVV.

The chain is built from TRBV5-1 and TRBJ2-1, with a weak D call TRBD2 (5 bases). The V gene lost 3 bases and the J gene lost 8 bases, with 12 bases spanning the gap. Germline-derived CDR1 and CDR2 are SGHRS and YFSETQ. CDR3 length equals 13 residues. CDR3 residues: CASSSGWRYEQFF. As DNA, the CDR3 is TGCGCCAGCAGCTCTGGTTGGAGGTATGAGCAGTTCTTC.

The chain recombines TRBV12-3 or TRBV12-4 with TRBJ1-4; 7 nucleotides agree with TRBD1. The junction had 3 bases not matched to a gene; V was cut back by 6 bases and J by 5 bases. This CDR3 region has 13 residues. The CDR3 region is CASREQGNEKLFF. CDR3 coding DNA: TGTGCCAGCAGGGAACAGGGGAATGAAAAACTGTTTTTT.

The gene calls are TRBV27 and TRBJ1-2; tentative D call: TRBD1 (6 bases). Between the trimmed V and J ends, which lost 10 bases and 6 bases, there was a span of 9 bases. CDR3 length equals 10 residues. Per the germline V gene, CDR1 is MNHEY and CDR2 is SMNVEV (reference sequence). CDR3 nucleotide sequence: TGTGCCACCTACAGGGATGGCTACACCTTC. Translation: CATYRDGYTF.

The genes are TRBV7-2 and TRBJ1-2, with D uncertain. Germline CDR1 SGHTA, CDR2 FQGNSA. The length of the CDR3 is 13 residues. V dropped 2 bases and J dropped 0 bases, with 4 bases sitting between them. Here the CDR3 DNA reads TGTGCCAGCAGCTTAACACCTAACTATGGCTACACCTTC. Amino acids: CASSLTPNYGYTF.

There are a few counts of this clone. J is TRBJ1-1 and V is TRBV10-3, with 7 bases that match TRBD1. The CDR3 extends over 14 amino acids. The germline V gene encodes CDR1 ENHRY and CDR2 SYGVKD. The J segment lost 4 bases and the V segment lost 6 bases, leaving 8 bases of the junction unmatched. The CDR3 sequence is CAIRWGDRVTEAFF. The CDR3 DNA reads TGTGCCATCAGGTGGGGGGACAGAGTCACTGAAGCTTTCTTT.

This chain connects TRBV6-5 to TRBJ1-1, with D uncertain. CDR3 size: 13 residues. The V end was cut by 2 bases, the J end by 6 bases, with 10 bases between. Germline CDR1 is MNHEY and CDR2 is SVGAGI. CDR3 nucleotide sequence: TGTGCCAGCAGTTACAAAGGGAGGGCTGAAGCTTTCTTT. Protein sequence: CASSYKGRAEAFF.

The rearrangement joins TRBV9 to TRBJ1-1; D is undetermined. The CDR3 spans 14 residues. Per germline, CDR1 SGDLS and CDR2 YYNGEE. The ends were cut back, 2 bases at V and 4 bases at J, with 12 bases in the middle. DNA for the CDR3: TGTGCCAGCAGCGTTCTGGGCGAGAGCACTGAAGCTTTCTTT. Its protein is CASSVLGESTEAFF.

In DNA form, the CDR3 reads TGTGCCAGCAGCAAAACAGGGGTTCACTTTGGCTACACCTTC. Residues: CASSKTGVHFGYTF. The chain uses TRBV7-9 and TRBJ1-2, with TRBD1 matching 7 bases. Germline V CDR1 and CDR2: SEHNR, FQNEAQ (reference sequence). Losses at the gene ends were 5 bases for V and 7 bases for J; bases not matched to a gene: 10. The CDR3 loop spans 14 amino acids. Supplemented by reference TRBV7-9 and TRBJ1-2, the full variable domain reads DTGVSQNPRHKITKRGQNVTFRCDPISEHNRLYWYRQTLGQGPEFLTYFQNEAQLEKSRLLSDRFSAERPKGSFSTLEIQRTEQGDSAMYLCASSKTGVHFGYTFGSGTRLTVV.

CDR3 loop: CASSLEPVQGANSPLHF. CDR3 coding DNA: TGTGCCAGCAGCTTAGAGCCGGTGCAGGGCGCTAATTCACCCCTCCACTTT. This chain links TRBV7-2 with TRBJ1-6; D is possibly TRBD1 (5 bases). Deletions cut 1 base from V and 6 bases from J, with 16 bases between. CDR1 and CDR2 (germline): SGHTA, FQGNSA. The length of the CDR3 is 17 residues.

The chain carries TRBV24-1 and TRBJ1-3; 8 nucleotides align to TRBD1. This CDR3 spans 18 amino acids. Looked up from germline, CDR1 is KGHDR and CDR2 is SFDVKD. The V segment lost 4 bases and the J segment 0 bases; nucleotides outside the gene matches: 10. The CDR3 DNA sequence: TGTGCCACCAGTGAGGACAGGGAAGTCGTAGTCTCTGGAAACACCATATATTTT. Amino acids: CATSEDREVVVSGNTIYF.

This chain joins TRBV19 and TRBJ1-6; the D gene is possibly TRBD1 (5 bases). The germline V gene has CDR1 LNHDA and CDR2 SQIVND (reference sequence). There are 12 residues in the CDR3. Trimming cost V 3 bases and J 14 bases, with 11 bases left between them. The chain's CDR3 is CASSIRGTTLHF. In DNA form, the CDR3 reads TGTGCCAGTAGTATTCGGGGGACGACCCTCCACTTT.

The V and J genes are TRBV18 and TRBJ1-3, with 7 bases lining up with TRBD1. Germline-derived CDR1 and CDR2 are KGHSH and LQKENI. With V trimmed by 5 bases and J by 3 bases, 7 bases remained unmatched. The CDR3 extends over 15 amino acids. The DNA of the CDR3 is TGTGCCAGCTCATCGACAGGGTCGGGTGGAAACACCATATATTTT. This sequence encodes CASSSTGSGGNTIYF.

Here the CDR3 reads CASSYDRGYEQYF. CDR3 coding DNA: TGCGCCAGCAGCTACGACAGGGGGTACGAGCAGTACTTC. The chain couples TRBV5-1 to TRBJ2-7, with TRBD1 matching over 9 bases. Germline trimming cut 3 bases from V and 4 bases from J; bases unmatched to any gene: 2. The CDR3 totals 13 residues. Per germline, CDR1 SGHRS and CDR2 YFSETQ.

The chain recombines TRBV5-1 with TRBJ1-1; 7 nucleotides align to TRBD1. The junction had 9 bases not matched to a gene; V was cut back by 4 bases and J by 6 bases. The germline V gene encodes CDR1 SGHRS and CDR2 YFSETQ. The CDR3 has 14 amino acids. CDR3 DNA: TGCGCCAGCAGCAGGTCCGACAGGGAACCTGAAGCTTTCTTT. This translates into CASSRSDREPEAFF.

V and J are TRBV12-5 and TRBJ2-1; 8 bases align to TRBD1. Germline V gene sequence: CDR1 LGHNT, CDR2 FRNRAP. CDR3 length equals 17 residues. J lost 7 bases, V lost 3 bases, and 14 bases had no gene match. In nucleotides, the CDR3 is TGTGCTAGTGGTTTCCATGCCGGGACAGGATCTTGGAATGAGCAGTTCTTC. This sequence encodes CASGFHAGTGSWNEQFF.

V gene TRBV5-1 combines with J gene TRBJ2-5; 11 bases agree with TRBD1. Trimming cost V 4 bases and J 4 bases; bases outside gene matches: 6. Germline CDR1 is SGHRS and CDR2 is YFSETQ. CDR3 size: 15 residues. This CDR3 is CASSPGTGGGETQYF. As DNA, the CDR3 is TGCGCCAGCAGCCCAGGGACAGGGGGAGGAGAGACCCAGTACTTC.

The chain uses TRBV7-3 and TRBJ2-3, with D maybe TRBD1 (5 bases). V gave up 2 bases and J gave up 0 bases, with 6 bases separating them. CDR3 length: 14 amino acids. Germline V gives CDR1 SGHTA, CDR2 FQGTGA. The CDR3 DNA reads TGTGCCAGCAGCTTAGGGGCAAGCACAGATACGCAGTATTTT. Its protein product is CASSLGASTDTQYF.

The CDR3 coding sequence is TGTGCCAGCAGCCACAGGGACAGGGGGCAGAAGGCAACTAATGAAAAACTGTTTTTT. Its translation is CASSHRDRGQKATNEKLFF. V usage is TRBV11-2 and J usage is TRBJ1-4; 12 positions agree with TRBD1. CDR1 and CDR2 (germline): SGHAT, FQNNGV. There are 19 residues in the CDR3. V gave up 5 bases and J gave up 0 bases; unmatched junction bases: 10.

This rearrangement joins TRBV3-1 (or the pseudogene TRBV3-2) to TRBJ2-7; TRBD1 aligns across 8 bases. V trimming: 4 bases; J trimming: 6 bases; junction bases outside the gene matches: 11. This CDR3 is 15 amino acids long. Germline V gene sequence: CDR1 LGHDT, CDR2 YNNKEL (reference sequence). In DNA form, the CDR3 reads TGTGCCAGCAGCCCTCTACGGACAGGGATCATCGAGCAGTACTTC. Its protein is CASSPLRTGIIEQYF.

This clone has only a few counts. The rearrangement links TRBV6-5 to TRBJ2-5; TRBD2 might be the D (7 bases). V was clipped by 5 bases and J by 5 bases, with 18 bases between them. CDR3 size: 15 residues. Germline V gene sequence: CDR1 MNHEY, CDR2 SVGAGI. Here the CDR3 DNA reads TGTGCCAGCAGTAGGGGGGGCGCGGTCGTGGAGACCCAGTACTTC. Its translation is CASSRGGAVVETQYF.